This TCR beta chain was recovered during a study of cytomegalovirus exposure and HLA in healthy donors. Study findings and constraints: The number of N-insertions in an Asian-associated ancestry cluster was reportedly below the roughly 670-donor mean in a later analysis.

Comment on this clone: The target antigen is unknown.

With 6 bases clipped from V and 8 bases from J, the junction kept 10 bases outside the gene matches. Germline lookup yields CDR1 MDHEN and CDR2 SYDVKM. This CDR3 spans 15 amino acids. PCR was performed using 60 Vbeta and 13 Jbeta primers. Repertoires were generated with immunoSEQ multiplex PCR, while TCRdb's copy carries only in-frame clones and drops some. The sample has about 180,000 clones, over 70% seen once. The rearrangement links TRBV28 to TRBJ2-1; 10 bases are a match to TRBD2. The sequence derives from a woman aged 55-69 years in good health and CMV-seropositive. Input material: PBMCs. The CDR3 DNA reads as TGTGCCAGCAGCTTAGCTAGCGGGAGTAAGTATGAGCAGTTCTTC. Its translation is CASSLASGSKYEQFF.